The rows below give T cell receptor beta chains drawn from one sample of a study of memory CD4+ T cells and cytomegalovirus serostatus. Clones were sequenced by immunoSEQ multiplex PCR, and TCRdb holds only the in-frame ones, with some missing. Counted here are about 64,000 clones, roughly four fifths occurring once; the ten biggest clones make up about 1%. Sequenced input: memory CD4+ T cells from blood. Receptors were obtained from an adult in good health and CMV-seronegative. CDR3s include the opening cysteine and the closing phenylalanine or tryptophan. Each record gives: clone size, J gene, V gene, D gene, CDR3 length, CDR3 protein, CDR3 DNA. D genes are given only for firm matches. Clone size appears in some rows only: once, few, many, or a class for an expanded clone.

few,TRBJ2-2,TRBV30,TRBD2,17,CAWSAGTSGRYTGELFF,TGTGCCTGGAGTGCCGGGACTAGCGGGAGGTATACCGGGGAGCTGTTTTTT
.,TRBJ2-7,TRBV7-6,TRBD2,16,CASSLQTSGGGVGQYF,TGTGCCAGCAGCTTGCAGACTAGCGGGGGCGGCGTTGGGCAGTACTTC
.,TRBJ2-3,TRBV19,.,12,CASSTYTDTQYF,TGTGCCAGTAGTACATACACAGATACGCAGTATTTT
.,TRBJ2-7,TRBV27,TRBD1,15,CASSPRQGAGYEQYF,TGTGCCAGCAGTCCAAGACAGGGGGCTGGCTACGAGCAGTACTTC
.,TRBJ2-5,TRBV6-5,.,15,CASSYSPGSRETQYF,TGTGCCAGCAGTTACTCGCCCGGGAGCAGGGAGACCCAGTACTTC
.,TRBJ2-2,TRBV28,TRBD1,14,CASLGQPNTGELFF,TGTGCCAGCCTGGGACAGCCGAACACCGGGGAGCTGTTTTTT
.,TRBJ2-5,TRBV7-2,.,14,CASSLRRRQETQYF,TGTGCCAGCAGCTTACGTCGGCGTCAAGAGACCCAGTACTTC
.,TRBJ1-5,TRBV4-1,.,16,CASSQEGMGIMSPQHF,TGCGCCAGCAGCCAAGAGGGCATGGGGATCATGTCGCCCCAGCATTTT
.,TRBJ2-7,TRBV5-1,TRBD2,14,CASRPGLAAYEQYF,TGCGCCAGCAGGCCGGGACTAGCGGCCTACGAGCAGTACTTC
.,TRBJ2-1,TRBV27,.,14,CASSARTVYNEQFF,TGTGCCAGCAGTGCCCGGACAGTCTACAATGAGCAGTTCTTC
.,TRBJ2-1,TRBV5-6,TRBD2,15,CASSYDSGGAWEQFF,TGTGCCAGCAGCTACGATAGCGGGGGGGCGTGGGAGCAGTTCTTC
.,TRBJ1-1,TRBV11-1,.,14,CASSSRGLNTEAFF,TGTGCCAGCAGCAGCAGGGGCCTGAACACTGAAGCTTTCTTT
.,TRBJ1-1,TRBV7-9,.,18,CASSLVPGSSSLNTEAFF,TGTGCCAGCAGCTTAGTCCCGGGGAGTAGTTCATTGAACACTGAAGCTTTCTTT
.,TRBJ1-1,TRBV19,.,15,CASRGGALINTEAFF,TGTGCCAGTAGGGGGGGGGCCTTAATAAACACTGAAGCTTTCTTT
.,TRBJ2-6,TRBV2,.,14,CASSDFSGANVLTF,TGTGCCAGCAGCGACTTTTCTGGGGCCAACGTCCTGACTTTC
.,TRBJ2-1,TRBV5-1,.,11,CASSPGNEQFF,TGCGCCAGCAGCCCCGGGAATGAGCAGTTCTTC
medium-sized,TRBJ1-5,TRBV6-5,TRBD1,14,CASGRTGDNQPQHF,TGTGCCAGCGGCAGGACAGGAGATAATCAGCCCCAGCATTTT
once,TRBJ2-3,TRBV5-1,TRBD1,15,CASSFGQGWKDTQYF,TGCGCCAGCAGCTTCGGACAGGGCTGGAAAGATACGCAGTATTTT
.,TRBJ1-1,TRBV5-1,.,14,CASSVGRADTEAFF,TGCGCCAGCAGCGTAGGACGGGCGGACACTGAAGCTTTCTTT
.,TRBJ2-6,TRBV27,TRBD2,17,CASSVLAEDSGANVLTF,TGTGCCAGCAGTGTACTAGCGGAGGATTCTGGGGCCAACGTCCTGACTTTC
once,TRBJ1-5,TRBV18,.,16,CASSPRGGEGNQPQHF,TGTGCCAGCTCACCCCGAGGAGGGGAGGGCAATCAGCCCCAGCATTTT
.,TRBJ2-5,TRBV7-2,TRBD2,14,CASSLTSAKETQYF,TGTGCCAGCAGCTTAACTAGCGCCAAAGAGACCCAGTACTTC
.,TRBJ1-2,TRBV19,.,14,CASSFLSGQTGYTF,TGTGCCAGTAGTTTCTTGTCCGGACAGACGGGCTACACCTTC
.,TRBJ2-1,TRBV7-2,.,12,CASSSLANEQFF,TGTGCCAGCAGCTCTTTAGCCAATGAGCAGTTCTTC